Below, 18 T cell receptor beta chains from the same sample are listed, as sequenced in a study of early T cells in non-severe SARS-CoV-2 infection. TCRdb reprocessed the 5' RACE reads via MiXCR and lists one record per CDR3 protein. The profile shows tens of thousands of distinct CDR3 sequences, approximately 6.1% of them singletons. The sequenced sample consisted of whole blood. The receptors derive from an adult who was a healthcare worker with PCR-confirmed SARS-CoV-2 infection or an uninfected control (not recorded which).

In its sample, this clonotype was seen a few times. The V call is TRBV24-1, the J call TRBJ2-2; 8 nucleotides match TRBD1. Trimming took 1 base from V and 7 from J; bases not matched to a gene: 7. Germline V gives CDR1 KGHDR, CDR2 SFDVKD. The length of the CDR3 is 16 residues. Written as DNA, the CDR3 is TGTGCCACCAGTGATTTAGGACAGGGAGAGAGCGGGGAGCTGTTTTTT. This sequence encodes CATSDLGQGESGELFF.

This clonotype was observed many times. The chain recombines TRBV5-1 with TRBJ1-2, with D unclear. Trimming removed 0 bases at V and 7 bases at J, with 10 bases between. This CDR3 region has 13 residues. Germline V gene lookup returns CDR1 SGHRS and CDR2 YFSETQ. The CDR3 DNA follows: TGCGCCAGCAGCTTGGTTGCTTCGGTTGGCTACACCTTC. This codes for CASSLVASVGYTF.

At least ten counts were recorded for this clonotype. The chain has TRBV28 and TRBJ1-5; D is ambiguous. This CDR3 has 15 amino acids. V lost 5 bases, J lost 5 bases, and 16 bases lay in between. Germline loops: CDR1 MDHEN, CDR2 SYDVKM. CDR3 sequence: CASSPFIPVDQPQHF. The CDR3 nucleotides are TGTGCCAGCAGTCCTTTCATCCCTGTGGATCAGCCCCAGCATTTT.

Many counts were recorded for this clonotype. The V gene is TRBV12-3 or TRBV12-4, the J gene TRBJ2-7; D possibly corresponds to TRBD1 (6 bases). The CDR3 sequence is 14 residues long. Trimming took 4 bases from V and 1 from J, leaving 11 bases between them. The CDR3 DNA follows: TGTGCCAGCAGTTACGGGACACCATCCTACGAGCAGTACTTC. This codes for CASSYGTPSYEQYF.

This clonotype was seen many times. The J gene is TRBJ2-1, the V gene TRBV6-2 or TRBV6-3; no clear D. V dropped 2 bases and J dropped 5 bases, with 16 bases sitting between them. This CDR3 has 16 residues. The germline V gene has CDR1 MNHEY and CDR2 SVGEGT. The CDR3 DNA reads as TGTGCCAGCAGTTACCACTTCCACATTCTAGACAATGAGCAGTTCTTC. It encodes CASSYHFHILDNEQFF.

The CDR3 reads CASSSSPGDNEQFF. As DNA, the CDR3 is TGCGCCAGCAGTTCCTCTCCGGGGGACAATGAGCAGTTCTTC. V gene TRBV5-1 combines with J gene TRBJ2-1; possibly TRBD2 for D (6 bases). CDR3 length: 14 residues. Germline loops: CDR1 SGHRS, CDR2 YFSETQ. Deletions cut 5 bases from V and 5 bases from J, with 14 bases between.

The DNA of the CDR3 is TGTGCCAGTCAATTTGCAGATACGCAGTATTTT. Translating it yields CASQFADTQYF. The genes are TRBV24-1 and TRBJ2-3; no clear D. Trimming took 11 bases from V and 4 from J, leaving 9 bases between them. Germline-derived CDR1 and CDR2 are KGHDR and SFDVKD. The CDR3 consists of 11 residues.

This clonotype was picked up many times. V and J are TRBV7-9 and TRBJ2-5; D is tentatively TRBD1 or TRBD2 (5 bases each). This CDR3 contains 15 residues. The germline CDR1 and CDR2 sequences are SEHNR and FQNEAQ (reference sequence). Trimming removed 5 bases from V and 1 base from J, with 14 bases in between. CDR3 coding DNA: TGTGCCAGCAGCCCAACCGGGACCCCCCAAGAGACCCAGTACTTC. This sequence encodes CASSPTGTPQETQYF.

This clonotype showed up just a few times. This chain uses TRBV27 with TRBJ2-4, with D unclear. The CDR3 has 14 amino acids. Germline V gene sequence: CDR1 MNHEY, CDR2 SMNVEV (reference sequence). Trimming took off 3 bases at V and 7 bases at J, with 13 bases between the two ends. The CDR3 is CASSFSPFVNIQYF. The CDR3 DNA reads TGTGCCAGCAGTTTTTCCCCCTTCGTGAACATTCAGTACTTC.

This clonotype was counted ten times or more. The chain uses TRBV28 and TRBJ2-7; TRBD2 aligns across 13 bases. The CDR3 consists of 16 residues. Looked up from germline, CDR1 is MDHEN and CDR2 is SYDVKM. The trim removed 3 bases at V and 4 bases at J, leaving 6 bases unmatched. CDR3 in amino acids: CASSFDRTSGSYEQYF. CDR3 bases: TGTGCCAGCAGTTTCGACCGGACTAGCGGGAGTTACGAGCAGTACTTC.

This clonotype was seen many times. The V gene is TRBV7-9, the J gene TRBJ1-5; TRBD1 is a possible D gene (5 bases). CDR3 length: 14 residues. V dropped 0 bases and J dropped 6 bases, with 9 bases sitting between them. The V gene's germline CDR1 is SEHNR and CDR2 FQNEAQ (reference sequence). CDR3 in amino acids: CASSLAGPGQPQHF. The CDR3, as DNA: TGTGCCAGCAGCTTAGCGGGGCCGGGTCAGCCCCAGCATTTT.

The chain recombines TRBV29-1 with TRBJ2-3; D remains ambiguous. The V end was cut by 4 bases, the J end by 1 base, with 6 bases between. Germline V gene lookup returns CDR1 SQVTM and CDR2 ANQGSEA. The CDR3 contains 12 residues. The CDR3 region has the DNA TGCAGCGTTGGTCAGCGCACAGATACGCAGTATTTT. Translating it yields CSVGQRTDTQYF.

About this clonotype: A much bigger clone sits one base away, suggesting this may be a read error. The chain employs TRBV5-1 and TRBJ2-2; maybe TRBD2 (5 bases). CDR1 is SGHRS and CDR2 is YFSETQ in the germline V gene. CDR3 length equals 13 residues. The CDR3 region is CANSSGTIGELFF. The CDR3 DNA sequence: TGCGCCAACAGCTCGGGAACTATCGGGGAGCTGTTTTTT.

This clonotype came up many times. This chain uses TRBV20-1 with TRBJ2-7, with TRBD2 identical over 11 bases. This CDR3 region has 15 residues. J lost 6 bases, V lost 1 base, and 8 bases had no gene match. Germline CDR1 reads DFQATT; CDR2 reads SNEGSKA (reference sequence). CDR3 amino acids: CSARVTSGSLGEQYF. The CDR3 nucleotides read TGCAGTGCTAGAGTCACTAGCGGGAGTCTCGGCGAGCAGTACTTC.

This clonotype was seen at least ten times. The CDR3 loop reads CASNRGDTDTQYF. In DNA, the CDR3 is TGTGCCAGCAACCGTGGGGACACAGATACGCAGTATTTT. The chain couples TRBV7-8 to TRBJ2-3; no definite D call. Germline CDR1 reads SGHVS; CDR2 reads FQNEAQ. The V and J ends lost 7 bases and 2 bases respectively, with 10 bases between them. This CDR3 contains 13 residues.

The sample holds many counts of this clonotype. V usage is TRBV7-2 and J usage is TRBJ1-1; D not resolved. V lost 7 bases to trimming and J lost 5 bases, with 20 bases between them. In germline, CDR1 is SGHTA, CDR2 FQGNSA. The CDR3 is 15 residues long. Here the CDR3 reads CASTQRVRAWTEAFF. The CDR3 bases are TGTGCCAGCACCCAAAGGGTGAGGGCGTGGACTGAAGCTTTCTTT.

Many counts were recorded for this clonotype. This rearrangement joins TRBV5-5 to TRBJ2-7; D ambiguous. CDR1 SGHKS and CDR2 YYEKEE come from the germline V gene (reference sequence). V was pared by 0 bases and J by 4 bases, with 14 bases between. This CDR3 contains 15 residues. The DNA of the CDR3 is TGTGCCAGCAGCTTGGGATGGTCCCAACTTTACGAGCAGTACTTC. It encodes CASSLGWSQLYEQYF.

This clonotype occurred a few times. The V and J genes are TRBV7-9 and TRBJ2-7, with 11 bases aligning to TRBD1. The CDR3 loop spans 15 amino acids. J gave up 5 bases and V 0 bases, and 3 bases lay outside the gene matches. Looked up from germline, CDR1 is SEHNR and CDR2 is FQNEAQ (reference sequence). In nucleotides, the CDR3 is TGTGCCAGCAGCTTAGCCGGGACAGGGGGGAACGAGCAGTACTTC. Its translation is CASSLAGTGGNEQYF.